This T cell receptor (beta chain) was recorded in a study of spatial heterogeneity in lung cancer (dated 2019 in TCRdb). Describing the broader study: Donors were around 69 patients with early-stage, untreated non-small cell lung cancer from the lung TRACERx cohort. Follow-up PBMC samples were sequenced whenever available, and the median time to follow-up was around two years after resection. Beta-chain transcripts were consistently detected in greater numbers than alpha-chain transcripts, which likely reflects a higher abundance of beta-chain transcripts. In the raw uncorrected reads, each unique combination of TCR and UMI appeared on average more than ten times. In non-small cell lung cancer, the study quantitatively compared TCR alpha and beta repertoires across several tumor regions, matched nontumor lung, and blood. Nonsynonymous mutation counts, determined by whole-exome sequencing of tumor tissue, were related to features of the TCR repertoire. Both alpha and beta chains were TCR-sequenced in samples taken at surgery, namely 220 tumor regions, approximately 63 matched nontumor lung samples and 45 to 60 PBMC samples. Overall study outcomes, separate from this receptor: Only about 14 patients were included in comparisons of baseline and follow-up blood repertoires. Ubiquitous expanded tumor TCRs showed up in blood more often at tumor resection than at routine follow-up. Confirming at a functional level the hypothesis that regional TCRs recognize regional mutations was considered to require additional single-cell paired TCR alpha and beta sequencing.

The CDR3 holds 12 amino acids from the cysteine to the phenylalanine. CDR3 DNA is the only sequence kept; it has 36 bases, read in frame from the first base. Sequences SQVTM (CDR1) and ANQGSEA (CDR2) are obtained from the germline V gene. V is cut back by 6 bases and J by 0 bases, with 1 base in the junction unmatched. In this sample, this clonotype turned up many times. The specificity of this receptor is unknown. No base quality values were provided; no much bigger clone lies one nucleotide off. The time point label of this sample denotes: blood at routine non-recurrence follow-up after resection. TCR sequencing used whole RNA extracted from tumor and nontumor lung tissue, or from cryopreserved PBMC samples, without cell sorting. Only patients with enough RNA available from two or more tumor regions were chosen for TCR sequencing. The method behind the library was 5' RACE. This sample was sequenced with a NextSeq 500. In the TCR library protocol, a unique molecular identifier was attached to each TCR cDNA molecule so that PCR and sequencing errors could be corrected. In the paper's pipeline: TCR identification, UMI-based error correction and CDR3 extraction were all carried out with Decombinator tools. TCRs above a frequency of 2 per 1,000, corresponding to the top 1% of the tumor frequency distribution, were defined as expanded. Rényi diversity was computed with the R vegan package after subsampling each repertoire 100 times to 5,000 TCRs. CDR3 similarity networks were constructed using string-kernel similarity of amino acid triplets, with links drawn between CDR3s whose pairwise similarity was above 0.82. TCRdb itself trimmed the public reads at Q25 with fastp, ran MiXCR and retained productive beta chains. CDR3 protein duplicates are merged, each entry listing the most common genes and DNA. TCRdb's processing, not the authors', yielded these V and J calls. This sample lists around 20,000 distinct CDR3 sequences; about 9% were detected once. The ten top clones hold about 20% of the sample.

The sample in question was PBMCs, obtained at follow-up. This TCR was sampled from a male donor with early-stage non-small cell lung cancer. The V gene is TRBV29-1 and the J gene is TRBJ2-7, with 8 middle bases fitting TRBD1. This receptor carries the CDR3 CSVGTGSYEQYF. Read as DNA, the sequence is TGCAGCGTGGGGACAGGCTCCTACGAGCAGTACTTC.